The next 8 T cell receptor beta chains were all read from a single sample in a study of OX40 agonist ivuxolimab in advanced cancers. TCRdb's copy holds only in-frame clones and misses some; the assay was immunoSEQ multiplex PCR. The sample lists over 85,000 clones; just under 85% were seen once. The source was CD4+ or CD8+ T cells sorted from blood, collected in a trial of the OX40 agonist ivuxolimab. Every receptor here comes from an adult with an advanced solid tumor such as melanoma, head and neck, liver or kidney cancer.

The chain joins TRBV11-2 to TRBJ1-5; D gene uncertain. The CDR3 runs 12 residues. Germline V lookup: CDR1 SGHAT, CDR2 FQNNGV. The V and J ends lost 3 bases and 9 bases respectively, with 9 bases between them. The CDR3 DNA is TGTGCCAGCAGCTTCGCCTCGGGGCCCCAGCATTTT. Protein product: CASSFASGPQHF. Supplemented by reference TRBV11-2 and TRBJ1-5, the full variable domain reads EAGVAQSPRYKIIEKRQSVAFWCNPISGHATLYWYQQILGQGPKLLIQFQNNGVVDDSQLPKDRFSAERLKGVDSTLKIQPAKLEDSAVYLCASSFASGPQHFGDGTRLSIL.

The rearrangement joins TRBV2 to TRBJ1-5; possible D gene TRBD1, 5 bases. Trimming removed 6 bases from V and 0 bases from J, with 12 bases in between. Looked up from germline, CDR1 is SNHLY and CDR2 is FYNNEI. CDR3 length: 15 amino acids. The CDR3 here is CASRGEAYSNQPQHF. The CDR3 coding sequence is TGTGCCAGCAGGGGGGAAGCCTATAGCAATCAGCCCCAGCATTTT.

The chain recombines TRBV19 with TRBJ2-7; D gene uncertain. The CDR3 sequence is 13 residues long. Per germline, CDR1 LNHDA and CDR2 SQIVND (reference sequence). V lost 5 bases and J 0 bases, leaving 8 bases between the germline ends. The DNA for the CDR3 is TGTGCCAGTAGTCGCCTGACCTCCTACGAGCAGTACTTC. Its protein product is CASSRLTSYEQYF.

The CDR3 loop reads CASSQGSAPDTQYF. CDR3 nucleotides: TGTGCCAGCAGCCAGGGGTCTGCCCCAGATACGCAGTATTTT. The genes are TRBV7-3 and TRBJ2-3; tentative D call: TRBD1 (6 bases). This CDR3 comprises 14 residues. V dropped 5 bases and J dropped 4 bases, with 13 bases sitting between them. Germline CDR1 reads SGHTA; CDR2 reads FQGTGA.

V gene TRBV19 combines with J gene TRBJ2-7; a weak D match, TRBD1 (5 bases). Trimming took off 6 bases at V and 3 bases at J, with 18 bases between the two ends. The germline V gene has CDR1 LNHDA and CDR2 SQIVND (reference sequence). The CDR3 length is 15 residues. In DNA form, the CDR3 reads TGTGCCAGTAGCCCCCAGGGTTCCCGTCGCTACGAGCAGTACTTC. It specifies CASSPQGSRRYEQYF.

The genes are TRBV7-7 and TRBJ2-1; a possible D gene is TRBD1 (5 bases). From germline, CDR1 is SSHAT and CDR2 FNYEAQ (reference sequence). This CDR3 comprises 13 residues. Trimming shortened V by 5 bases and J by 2 bases, and 7 bases separated the two germline ends. The DNA for the CDR3 is TGTGCCAGCAGCCTGGACACCTACAATGAGCAGTTCTTC. Protein product: CASSLDTYNEQFF. Full variable domain (rest looked up from reference TRBV7-7 and TRBJ2-1): GAGVSQSPRYKVTKRGQDVTLRCDPISSHATLYWYQQALGQGPEFLTYFNYEAQPDKSGLPSDRFSAERPEGSISTLTIQRTEQRDSAMYRCASSLDTYNEQFFGPGTRLTVL.

The chain recombines TRBV6-5 with TRBJ2-7; unclear D gene. Trimming removed 9 bases from V and 3 bases from J, with 6 bases in between. The CDR3 extends over 10 amino acids. Germline lookup yields CDR1 MNHEY and CDR2 SVGAGI. The CDR3 coding sequence is TGTGCCAGTCGCATCTACGAGCAGTACTTC. Encoded protein: CASRIYEQYF.

The V call is TRBV5-1, the J call TRBJ2-5; 8 bases agree with TRBD1. The CDR3 is 15 residues long. The germline CDR1 and CDR2 sequences are SGHRS and YFSETQ. V shed 0 bases, J shed 6 bases, and the junction held 7 bases outside the gene matches. Written as DNA, the CDR3 is TGCGCCAGCAGCTTGGGGGGACAGGCAGAAAAGACCCAGTACTTC. Translating it yields CASSLGGQAEKTQYF.